This section outlines one T cell receptor beta chain sequence together with its context. The assay was immunoSEQ multiplex PCR, and TCRdb's table has in-frame clones only and misses some. The repertoire consists of 11,000 to 15,000 clones, with roughly two thirds occurring once and the leading ten covering over 25%. The CDR3 totals 18 residues. Germline V gene data show CDR1 as SNHLY and CDR2 as FYNNEI. The V end was cut by 7 bases, the J end by 4 bases, with 28 bases between. This record comes from a study of T cells in tumors after PD-1 blockade. Study details: Prior checkpoint blockade, systemic immunosuppressant use, or anti-cancer therapy within 4 weeks excluded patients. Tumor samples yielded approximately 20-fold more depth than single-cell TCR sequencing. Daily vismodegib 150 mg continued in a subset of anti-PD-1-treated patients.

Treatment was either pembrolizumab 200 mg every 3 weeks or cemiplimab 350 mg every 2 weeks. The sequenced sample was tumor tissue, obtained after anti-PD-1 treatment. This clonotype was obtained from a human donor with cutaneous squamous cell carcinoma. This rearrangement joins TRBV2 to TRBJ1-2, with D perhaps matching TRBD1 (6 bases). CDR3 sequence reads: CASNLEDRMAGEGYGYTF. CDR3 nucleotide sequence: TGTGCCAGCAACCTGGAAGATCGGATGGCAGGGGAGGGCTATGGCTACACCTTC.